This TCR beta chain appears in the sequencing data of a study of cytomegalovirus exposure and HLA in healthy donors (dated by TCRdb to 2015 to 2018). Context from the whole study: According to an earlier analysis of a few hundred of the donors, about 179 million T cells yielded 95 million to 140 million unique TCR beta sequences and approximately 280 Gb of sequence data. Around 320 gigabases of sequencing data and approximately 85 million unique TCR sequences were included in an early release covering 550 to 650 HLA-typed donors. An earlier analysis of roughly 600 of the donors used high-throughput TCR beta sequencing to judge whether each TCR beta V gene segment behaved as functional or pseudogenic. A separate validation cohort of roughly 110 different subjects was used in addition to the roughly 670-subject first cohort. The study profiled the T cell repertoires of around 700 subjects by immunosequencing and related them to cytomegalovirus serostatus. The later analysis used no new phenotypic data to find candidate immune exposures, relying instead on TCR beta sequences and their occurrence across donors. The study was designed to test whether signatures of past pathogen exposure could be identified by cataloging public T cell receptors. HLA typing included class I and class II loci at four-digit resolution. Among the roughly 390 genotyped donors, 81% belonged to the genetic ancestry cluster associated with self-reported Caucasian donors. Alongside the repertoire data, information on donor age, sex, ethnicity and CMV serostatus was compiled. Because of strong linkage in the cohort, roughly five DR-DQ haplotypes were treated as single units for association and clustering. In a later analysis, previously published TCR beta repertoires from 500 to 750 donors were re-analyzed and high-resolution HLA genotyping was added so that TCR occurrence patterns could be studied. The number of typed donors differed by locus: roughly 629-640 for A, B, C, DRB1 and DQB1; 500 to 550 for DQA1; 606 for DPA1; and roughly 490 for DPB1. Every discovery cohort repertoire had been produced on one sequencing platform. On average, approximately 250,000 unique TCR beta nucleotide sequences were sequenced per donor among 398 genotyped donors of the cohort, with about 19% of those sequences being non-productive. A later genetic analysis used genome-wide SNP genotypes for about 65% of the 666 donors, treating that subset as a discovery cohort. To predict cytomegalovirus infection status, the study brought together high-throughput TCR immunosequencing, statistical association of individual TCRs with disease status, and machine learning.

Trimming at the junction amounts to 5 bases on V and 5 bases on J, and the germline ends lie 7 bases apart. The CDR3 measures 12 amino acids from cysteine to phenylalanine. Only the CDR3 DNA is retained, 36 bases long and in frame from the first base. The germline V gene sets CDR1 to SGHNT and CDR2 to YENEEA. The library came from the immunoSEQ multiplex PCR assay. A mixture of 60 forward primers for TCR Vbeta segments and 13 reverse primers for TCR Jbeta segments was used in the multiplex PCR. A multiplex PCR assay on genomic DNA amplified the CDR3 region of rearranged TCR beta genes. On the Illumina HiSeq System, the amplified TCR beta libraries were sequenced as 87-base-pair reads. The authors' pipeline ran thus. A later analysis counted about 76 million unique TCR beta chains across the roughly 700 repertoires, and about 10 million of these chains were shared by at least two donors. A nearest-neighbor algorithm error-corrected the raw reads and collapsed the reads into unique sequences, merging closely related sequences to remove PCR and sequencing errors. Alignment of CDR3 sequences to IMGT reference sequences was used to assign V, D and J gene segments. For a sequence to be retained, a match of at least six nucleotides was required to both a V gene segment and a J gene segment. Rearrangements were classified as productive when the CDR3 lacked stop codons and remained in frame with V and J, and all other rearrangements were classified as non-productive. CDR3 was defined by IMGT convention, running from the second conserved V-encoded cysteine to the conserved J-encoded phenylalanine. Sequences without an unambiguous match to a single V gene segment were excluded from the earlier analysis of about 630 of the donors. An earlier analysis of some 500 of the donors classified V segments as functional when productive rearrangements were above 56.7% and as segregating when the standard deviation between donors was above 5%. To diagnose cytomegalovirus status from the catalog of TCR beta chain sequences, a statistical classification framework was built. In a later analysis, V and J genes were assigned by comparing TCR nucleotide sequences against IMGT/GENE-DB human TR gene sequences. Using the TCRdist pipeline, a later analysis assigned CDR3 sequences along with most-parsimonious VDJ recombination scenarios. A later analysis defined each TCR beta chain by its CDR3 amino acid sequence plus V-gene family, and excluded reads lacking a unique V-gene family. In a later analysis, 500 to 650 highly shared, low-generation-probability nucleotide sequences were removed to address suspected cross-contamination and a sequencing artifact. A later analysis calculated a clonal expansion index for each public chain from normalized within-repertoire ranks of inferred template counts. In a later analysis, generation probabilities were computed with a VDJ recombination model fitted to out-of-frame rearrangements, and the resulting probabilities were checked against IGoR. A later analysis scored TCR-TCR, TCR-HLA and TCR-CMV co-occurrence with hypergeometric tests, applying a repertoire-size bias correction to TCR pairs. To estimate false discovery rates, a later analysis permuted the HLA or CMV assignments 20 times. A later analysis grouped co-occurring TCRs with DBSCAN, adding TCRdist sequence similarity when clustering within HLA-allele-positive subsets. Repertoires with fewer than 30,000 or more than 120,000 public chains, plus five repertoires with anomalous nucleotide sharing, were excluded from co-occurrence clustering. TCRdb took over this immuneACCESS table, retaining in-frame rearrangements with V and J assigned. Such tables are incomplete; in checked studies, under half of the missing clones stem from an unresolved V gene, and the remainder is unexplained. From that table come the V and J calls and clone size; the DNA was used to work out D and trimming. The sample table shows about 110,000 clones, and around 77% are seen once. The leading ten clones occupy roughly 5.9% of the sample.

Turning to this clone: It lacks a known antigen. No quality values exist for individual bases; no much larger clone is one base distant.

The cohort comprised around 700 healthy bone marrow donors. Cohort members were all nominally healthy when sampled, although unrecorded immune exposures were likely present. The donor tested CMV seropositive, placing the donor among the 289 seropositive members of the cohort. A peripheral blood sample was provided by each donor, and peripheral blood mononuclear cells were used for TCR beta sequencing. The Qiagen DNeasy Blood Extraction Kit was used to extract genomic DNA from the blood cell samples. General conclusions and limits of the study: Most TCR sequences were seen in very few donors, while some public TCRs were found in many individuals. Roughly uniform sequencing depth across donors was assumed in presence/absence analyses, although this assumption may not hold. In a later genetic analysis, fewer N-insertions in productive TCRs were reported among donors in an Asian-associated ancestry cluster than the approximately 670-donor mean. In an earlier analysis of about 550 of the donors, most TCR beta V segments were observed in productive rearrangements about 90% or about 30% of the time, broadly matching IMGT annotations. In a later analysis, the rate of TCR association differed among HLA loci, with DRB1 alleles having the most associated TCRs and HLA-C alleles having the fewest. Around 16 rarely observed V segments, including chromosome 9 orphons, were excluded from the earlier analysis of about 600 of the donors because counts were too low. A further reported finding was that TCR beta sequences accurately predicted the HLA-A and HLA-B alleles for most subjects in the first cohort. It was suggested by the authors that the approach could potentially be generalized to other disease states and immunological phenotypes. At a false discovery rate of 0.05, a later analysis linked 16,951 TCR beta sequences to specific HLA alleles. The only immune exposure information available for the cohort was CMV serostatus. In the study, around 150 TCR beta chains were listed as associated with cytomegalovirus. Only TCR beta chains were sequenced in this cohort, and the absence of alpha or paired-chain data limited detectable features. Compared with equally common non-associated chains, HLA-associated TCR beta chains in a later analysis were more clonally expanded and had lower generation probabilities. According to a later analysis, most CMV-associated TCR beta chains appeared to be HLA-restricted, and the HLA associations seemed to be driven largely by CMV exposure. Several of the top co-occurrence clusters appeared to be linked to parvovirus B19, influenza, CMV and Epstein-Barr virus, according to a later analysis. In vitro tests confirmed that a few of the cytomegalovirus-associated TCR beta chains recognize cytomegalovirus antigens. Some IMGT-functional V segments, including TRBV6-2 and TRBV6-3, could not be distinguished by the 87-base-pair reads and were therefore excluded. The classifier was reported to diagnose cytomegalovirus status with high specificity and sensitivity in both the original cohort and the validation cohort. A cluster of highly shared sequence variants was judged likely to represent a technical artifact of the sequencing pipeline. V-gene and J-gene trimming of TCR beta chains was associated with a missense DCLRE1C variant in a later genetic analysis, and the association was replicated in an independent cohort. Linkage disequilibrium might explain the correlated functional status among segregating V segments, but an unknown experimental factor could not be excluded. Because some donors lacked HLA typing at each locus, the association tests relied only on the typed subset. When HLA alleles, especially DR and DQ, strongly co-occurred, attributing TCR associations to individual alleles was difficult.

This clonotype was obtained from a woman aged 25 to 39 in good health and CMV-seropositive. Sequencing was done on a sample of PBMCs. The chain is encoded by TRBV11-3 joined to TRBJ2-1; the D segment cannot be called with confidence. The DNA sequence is TGTGCCAGCAGCCCATTTCACAATGAGCAGTTCTTC. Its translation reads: CASSPFHNEQFF.